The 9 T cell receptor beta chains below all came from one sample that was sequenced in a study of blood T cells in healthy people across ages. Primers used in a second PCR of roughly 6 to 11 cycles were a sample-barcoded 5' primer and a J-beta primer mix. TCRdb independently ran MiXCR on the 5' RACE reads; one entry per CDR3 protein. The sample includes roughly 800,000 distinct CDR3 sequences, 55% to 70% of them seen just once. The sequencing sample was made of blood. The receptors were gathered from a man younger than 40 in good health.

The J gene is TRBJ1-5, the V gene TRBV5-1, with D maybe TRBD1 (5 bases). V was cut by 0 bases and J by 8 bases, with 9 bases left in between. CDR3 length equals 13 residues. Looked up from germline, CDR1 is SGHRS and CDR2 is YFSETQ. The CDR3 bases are TGCGCCAGCAGCTTGGATCCGGGGGAGCCCCAGCATTTT. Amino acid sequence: CASSLDPGEPQHF.

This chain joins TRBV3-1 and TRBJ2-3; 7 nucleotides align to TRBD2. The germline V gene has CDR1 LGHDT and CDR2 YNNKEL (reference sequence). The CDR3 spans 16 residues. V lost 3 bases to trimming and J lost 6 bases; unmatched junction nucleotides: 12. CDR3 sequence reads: CASSHPWEGRSDTQYF. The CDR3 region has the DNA TGTGCCAGCAGCCATCCCTGGGAGGGGAGGTCGGATACGCAGTATTTT.

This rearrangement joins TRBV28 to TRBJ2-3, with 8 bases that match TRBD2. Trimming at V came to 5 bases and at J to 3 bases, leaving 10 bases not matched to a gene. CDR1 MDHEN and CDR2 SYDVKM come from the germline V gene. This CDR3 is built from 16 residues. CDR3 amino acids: CASSALTSGHTDTQYF. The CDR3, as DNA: TGTGCCAGCAGTGCCCTCACTAGCGGCCATACAGATACGCAGTATTTT.

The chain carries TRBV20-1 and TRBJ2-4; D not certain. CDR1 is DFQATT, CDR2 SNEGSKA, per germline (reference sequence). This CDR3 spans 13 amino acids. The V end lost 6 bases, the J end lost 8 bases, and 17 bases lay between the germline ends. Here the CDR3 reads CSASTTGRDIQYF. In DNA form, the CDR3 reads TGCAGTGCCTCTACAACGGGTCGGGACATTCAGTACTTC.

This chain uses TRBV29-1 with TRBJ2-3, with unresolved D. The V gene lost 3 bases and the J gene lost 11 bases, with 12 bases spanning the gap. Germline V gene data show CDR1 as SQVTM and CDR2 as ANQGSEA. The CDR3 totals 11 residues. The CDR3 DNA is TGCAGCGTTGAGCCCCCCAAGATGCAGTATTTT. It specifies CSVEPPKMQYF.

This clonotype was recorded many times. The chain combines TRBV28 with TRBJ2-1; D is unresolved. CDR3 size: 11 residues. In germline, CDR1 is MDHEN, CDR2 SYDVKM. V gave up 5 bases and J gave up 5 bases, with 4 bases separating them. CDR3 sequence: CASSGDNEQFF. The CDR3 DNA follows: TGTGCCAGCAGTGGTGACAATGAGCAGTTCTTC. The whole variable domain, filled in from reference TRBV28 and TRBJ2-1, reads DVKVTQSSRYLVKRTGEKVFLECVQDMDHENMFWYRQDPGLGLRLIYFSYDVKMKEKGDIPEGYSVSREKKERFSLILESASTNQTSMYLCASSGDNEQFFGPGTRLTVL.

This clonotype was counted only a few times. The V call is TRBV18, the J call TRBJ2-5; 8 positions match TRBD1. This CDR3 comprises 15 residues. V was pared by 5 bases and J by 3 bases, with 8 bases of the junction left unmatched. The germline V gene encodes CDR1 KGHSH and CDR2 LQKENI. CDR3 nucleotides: TGTGCCAGCTCAATCGGACAGGGTGGTGAAGAGACCCAGTACTTC. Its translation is CASSIGQGGEETQYF.

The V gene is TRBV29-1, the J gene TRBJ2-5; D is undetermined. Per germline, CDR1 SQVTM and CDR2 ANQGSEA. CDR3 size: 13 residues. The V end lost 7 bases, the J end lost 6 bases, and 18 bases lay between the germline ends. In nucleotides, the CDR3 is TGCAGCGGTTACAGCTATAGCAAAAAGACCCAGTACTTC. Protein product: CSGYSYSKKTQYF.

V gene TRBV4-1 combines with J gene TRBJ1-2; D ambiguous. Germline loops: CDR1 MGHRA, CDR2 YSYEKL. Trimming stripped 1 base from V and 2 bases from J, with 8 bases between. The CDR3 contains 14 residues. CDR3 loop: CASSQGISNYGYTF. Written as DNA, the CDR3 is TGCGCCAGCAGCCAAGGTATTTCAAACTATGGCTACACCTTC.